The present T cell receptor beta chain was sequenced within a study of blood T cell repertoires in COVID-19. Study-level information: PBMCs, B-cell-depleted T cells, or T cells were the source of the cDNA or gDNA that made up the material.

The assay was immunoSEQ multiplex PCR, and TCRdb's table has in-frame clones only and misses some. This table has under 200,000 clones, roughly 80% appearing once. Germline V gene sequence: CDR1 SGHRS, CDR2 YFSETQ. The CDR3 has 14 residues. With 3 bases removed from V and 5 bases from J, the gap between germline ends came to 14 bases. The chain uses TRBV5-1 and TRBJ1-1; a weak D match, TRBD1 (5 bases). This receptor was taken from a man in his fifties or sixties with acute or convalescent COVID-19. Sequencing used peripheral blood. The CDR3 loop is CASSSTVKNTEAFF. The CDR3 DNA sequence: TGCGCCAGCAGCTCGACAGTTAAAAATACTGAAGCTTTCTTT.